These T cell receptor beta chains were read from a single sample in a study of cytomegalovirus exposure and HLA in healthy donors. Here immunoSEQ multiplex PCR was the method, and the copy in TCRdb shows in-frame clones only, minus some. The sample contains about 120,000 clones, over 75% of which appear only once. Sequencing was done on a sample of PBMCs. The source of these receptors is a middle-aged man in good health and CMV-seropositive. Each CDR3 is given with its conserved first and last residue. The order of the fields is CDR3 protein, CDR3 DNA, clone size, V gene, D gene, J gene. The D gene is left open where the match is weak. Clone size is stated in some rows and not others, as once, few, many or a class when expanded.

CDR3aa: CASSLTGYEQYF; CDR3nt: TGTGCCAGCAGCTTGACCGGGTACGAGCAGTACTTC; abundance: few; v_gene: TRBV5-5; d_gene: NA; j_gene: TRBJ2-7
CDR3aa: CASSARQGGTNEKLFF; CDR3nt: TGTGCCAGCAGCGCCCGACAGGGCGGCACTAATGAAAAACTGTTTTTT; abundance: NA; v_gene: TRBV7-6; d_gene: TRBD1; j_gene: TRBJ1-4
CDR3aa: CASSSGGYSPLHF; CDR3nt: TGCGCCAGCAGCTCCGGGGGGTATTCACCCCTCCACTTT; abundance: few; v_gene: TRBV5-1; d_gene: NA; j_gene: TRBJ1-6
CDR3aa: CASSFRHQSTDTQYF; CDR3nt: TGTGCCAGCAGCTTCCGACACCAAAGCACAGATACGCAGTATTTT; abundance: few; v_gene: TRBV7-2; d_gene: NA; j_gene: TRBJ2-3
CDR3aa: CASSLDMTEAFF; CDR3nt: TGTGCCAGCTCACTGGACATGACTGAAGCTTTCTTT; abundance: NA; v_gene: TRBV18; d_gene: NA; j_gene: TRBJ1-1
CDR3aa: CASSFEGARTEAFF; CDR3nt: TGTGCCAGCAGTTTCGAGGGGGCGAGGACTGAAGCTTTCTTT; abundance: NA; v_gene: TRBV27; d_gene: TRBD1; j_gene: TRBJ1-1
CDR3aa: CASTRQGENTEAFF; CDR3nt: TGTGCCAGCACCAGACAGGGGGAGAACACTGAAGCTTTCTTT; abundance: NA; v_gene: TRBV2; d_gene: TRBD1; j_gene: TRBJ1-1
CDR3aa: CASGMTGNTEAFF; CDR3nt: TGTGCCAGCGGAATGACGGGGAACACTGAAGCTTTCTTT; abundance: NA; v_gene: TRBV6-5; d_gene: NA; j_gene: TRBJ1-1
CDR3aa: CASNLLAGDEQFF; CDR3nt: TGTGCCAGCAATCTGCTAGCGGGCGATGAGCAGTTCTTC; abundance: NA; v_gene: TRBV6-5; d_gene: TRBD2; j_gene: TRBJ2-1
CDR3aa: CASGGQGANTGELFF; CDR3nt: TGTGCCAGCGGGGGACAGGGGGCGAACACCGGGGAGCTGTTTTTT; abundance: NA; v_gene: TRBV4-2; d_gene: TRBD1; j_gene: TRBJ2-2
CDR3aa: CASSPAGTFQGKETQYF; CDR3nt: TGTGCCAGCAGCCCCGCCGGGACATTTCAGGGTAAAGAGACCCAGTACTTC; abundance: NA; v_gene: TRBV14; d_gene: NA; j_gene: TRBJ2-5
CDR3aa: CASSLRDRGYEQYF; CDR3nt: TGTGCCAGCAGTTTGAGGGACAGGGGCTACGAGCAGTACTTC; abundance: NA; v_gene: TRBV27; d_gene: TRBD1; j_gene: TRBJ2-7
CDR3aa: CASSWDRSTGELFF; CDR3nt: TGTGCCAGCAGCTGGGACAGGTCCACCGGGGAGCTGTTTTTT; abundance: NA; v_gene: TRBV5-6; d_gene: TRBD1; j_gene: TRBJ2-2
CDR3aa: CASSYSASGVETQYF; CDR3nt: TGTGCCAGCAGTTACTCTGCTAGCGGGGTGGAGACCCAGTACTTC; abundance: few; v_gene: TRBV6-5; d_gene: TRBD2; j_gene: TRBJ2-5